The sequence of this TCR beta chain was determined in a study of OX40 agonist ivuxolimab in advanced cancers. The V gene's germline CDR1 is MNHEY and CDR2 SVGAGI. The V and J ends lost 6 bases and 1 base, in that order; junction bases with no gene match: 3. This CDR3 region has 15 residues. A few counts support this clone. Sequencing used immunoSEQ multiplex PCR; TCRdb keeps in-frame clones, though not all of them. Of over 70,000 clones listed, approximately 86% are singletons. V usage is TRBV6-5 and J usage is TRBJ1-5; 10 nucleotides agree with TRBD1. The receptor was isolated from an adult with an advanced solid tumor such as melanoma, head and neck, liver or kidney cancer. Sample: CD4+ or CD8+ T cells sorted from blood, taken in a trial of the OX40 agonist ivuxolimab. CDR3 in DNA: TGTGCCAGCAGGTCGACAGGGGGCAGCAATCAGCCCCAGCATTTT. It codes for CASRSTGGSNQPQHF.